This T cell receptor beta chain was observed in a study of molecular identifiers for immune sequencing clone quantification. Germline V lookup: CDR1 SEHNR, CDR2 FQNEAQ (reference sequence). This CDR3 comprises 14 residues. V was trimmed by 5 bases and J by 6 bases, leaving 17 bases between them. TCRdb re-called the PCR reads through MiXCR, storing one row per CDR3 protein. The table lists approximately 670,000 distinct CDR3 sequences, just under 20% of them singletons. Overall study results and limits: Researchers reportedly could pick up spiked Jurkat TCR RNA from one cell mixed into some 1 million naive cells. The study found clones above 20 RNA copies held over 98% of effector molecules and under 1% in naive cells.

This clonotype was observed at least ten times. The antigen remains unidentified. Isolation of naive CD8 T cells was achieved by sorting on a CD8+CD4-CCR7+CD45RA+ phenotype. The TCR comes from a human donor in good health. Some libraries in this study had Jurkat cell RNA spiked in. The chain has TRBV7-9 and TRBJ2-7, with D possibly being TRBD1 (6 bases). Sequencing input: naive CD8+ T cells from blood, with Jurkat cell RNA spiked in. As for subset: FACS-sorted CD8+CD4-CCR7+CD45RA+ naive T cells. The CDR3 bases are TGTGCCAGCAGCCACCACAGACAGGTCCTCGAGCAGTACTTC. It yields the protein CASSHHRQVLEQYF.